The 11 T cell receptor beta chains below were found in one sample sequenced in a study of blood T cell repertoires in COVID-19. Repertoires were generated with immunoSEQ multiplex PCR, while TCRdb's copy carries only in-frame clones and drops some. This table holds approximately 300,000 clones, 75% to 90% found once. Sequencing input: PBMCs or T cells enriched from blood (not recorded which). All receptors derive from a man aged 60-69 years who had recovered from COVID-19.

The chain uses TRBV7-3 and TRBJ1-1; D ambiguous. V was clipped by 1 base and J by 6 bases, with 12 bases between them. CDR1 is SGHTA, CDR2 FQGTGA, per germline. This CDR3 contains 14 residues. The CDR3 loop reads CASSLSGSVAEAFF. CDR3 DNA sequence: TGTGCCAGCAGCTTAAGTGGTAGTGTCGCTGAAGCTTTCTTT.

This chain connects TRBV18 to TRBJ2-3, with 7 bases matching TRBD1. Germline CDR1 is KGHSH and CDR2 is LQKENI. The CDR3 totals 13 residues. V shed 6 bases and J 4 bases; nucleotides not matched to a gene: 4. This CDR3 is CASSSTGADTQYF. The CDR3 coding sequence is TGTGCCAGCTCGTCCACAGGGGCAGATACGCAGTATTTT.

The chain combines TRBV6-4 with TRBJ1-5; TRBD1 matches 9 bases. The CDR3 extends over 18 amino acids. Germline loops: CDR1 MRHNA, CDR2 SNTAGT. V gave up 9 bases and J gave up 2 bases; unmatched junction bases: 17. The CDR3 protein is CARSPGQGDEFGNQPQHF. The DNA for the CDR3 is TGTGCCAGGTCCCCGGGACAGGGAGACGAGTTCGGCAATCAGCCCCAGCATTTT.

This clone came up once. The V gene is TRBV6-5, the J gene TRBJ1-4; 10 bases fit TRBD1. The CDR3 contains 15 residues. Germline CDR1 MNHEY, CDR2 SVGAGI. After removal of 2 bases from V and 12 bases from J, the junction contained 9 bases not matched to a gene. The CDR3 is CASSYSGTGDRELFF. The CDR3 DNA reads TGTGCCAGCAGTTACAGCGGGACAGGGGACCGGGAACTGTTTTTT.

This clone came up a few times. The chain is built from TRBV20-1 and TRBJ2-7; 7 bases are a match to TRBD2. The CDR3 extends over 14 amino acids. The germline V gene encodes CDR1 DFQATT and CDR2 SNEGSKA (reference sequence). Trimming cost V 3 bases and J 1 base; bases outside gene matches: 6. CDR3 region: CSASRAGVSYEQYF. CDR3 nucleotide sequence: TGCAGTGCTAGTAGGGCGGGAGTATCCTACGAGCAGTACTTC.

Turning to this clone: Other DNA sequences in this specimen translate into the identical CDR3. This CDR3 is CASSSTGSNQPQHF. DNA of the CDR3: TGTGCCAGCAGCTCGACAGGGTCAAATCAGCCCCAGCATTTT. The V call is TRBV5-4, the J call TRBJ1-5, with 7 bases aligning to TRBD1. The CDR3 is 14 amino acids. Germline V gene sequence: CDR1 SGHNT, CDR2 YYREEE (reference sequence). V was clipped by 3 bases and J by 4 bases; unmatched bases: 4.

This clone was counted a single time. The V and J genes are TRBV30 and TRBJ1-3, with D uncertain. V was shortened by 4 bases and J by 1 base, with 14 bases between the two germline ends. CDR3 length: 15 amino acids. CDR1 is GTSNPN and CDR2 is SVGIG in the germline V gene (reference sequence). The CDR3 region has the DNA TGTGCCTGGACTTCCGGGAGGCTTTCTGGAAACACCATATATTTT. Its translation: CAWTSGRLSGNTIYF.

This clone occurred a few times. This chain links TRBV9 with TRBJ1-6; D is unclear. CDR3 length equals 15 residues. CDR1 is SGDLS, CDR2 YYNGEE, per germline. Trimming left V 0 bases short and J 7 bases short, with 11 bases between. CDR3 DNA: TGTGCCAGCAGCGTAGCGGATGGGCGAAATTCACCCCTCCACTTT. Protein product: CASSVADGRNSPLHF.

This clone was detected only once. Here the CDR3 DNA reads TGTGCCAGCAGTCCCTATAGCGGAGGCTACAATGAGCAGTTCTTC. The encoded protein is CASSPYSGGYNEQFF. The V and J genes are TRBV27 and TRBJ2-1, with D perhaps matching TRBD2 (6 bases). The CDR3 is made up of 15 amino acids. V dropped 5 bases and J dropped 3 bases, with 14 bases sitting between them. CDR1 is MNHEY and CDR2 is SMNVEV in the germline V gene (reference sequence).

This chain connects TRBV7-2 to TRBJ2-7; 10 nucleotides match TRBD2. This CDR3 spans 16 amino acids. Germline CDR1 is SGHTA and CDR2 is FQGNSA. V gave up 0 bases and J gave up 1 base; unmatched junction bases: 3. CDR3 sequence reads: CASSLAPSGSSYEQYF. CDR3 nucleotides: TGTGCCAGCAGCTTAGCTCCTAGCGGGAGTTCCTACGAGCAGTACTTC.

The CDR3, as DNA: TGCGCCAGCAGCTTGGGTATGACAGATAATTCACCCCTCCACTTT. Amino acid sequence: CASSLGMTDNSPLHF. This chain joins TRBV5-1 and TRBJ1-6, with D perhaps matching TRBD1 (5 bases). This CDR3 is 15 amino acids long. With 0 bases removed from V and 5 bases from J, the gap between germline ends came to 9 bases. Germline V gene lookup returns CDR1 SGHRS and CDR2 YFSETQ. Looking up the rest from reference TRBV5-1 and TRBJ1-6 gives the full variable domain: KAGVTQTPRYLIKTRGQQVTLSCSPISGHRSVSWYQQTPGQGLQFLFEYFSETQRNKGNFPGRFSGRQFSNSRSEMNVSTLELGDSALYLCASSLGMTDNSPLHFGNGTRLTVT.